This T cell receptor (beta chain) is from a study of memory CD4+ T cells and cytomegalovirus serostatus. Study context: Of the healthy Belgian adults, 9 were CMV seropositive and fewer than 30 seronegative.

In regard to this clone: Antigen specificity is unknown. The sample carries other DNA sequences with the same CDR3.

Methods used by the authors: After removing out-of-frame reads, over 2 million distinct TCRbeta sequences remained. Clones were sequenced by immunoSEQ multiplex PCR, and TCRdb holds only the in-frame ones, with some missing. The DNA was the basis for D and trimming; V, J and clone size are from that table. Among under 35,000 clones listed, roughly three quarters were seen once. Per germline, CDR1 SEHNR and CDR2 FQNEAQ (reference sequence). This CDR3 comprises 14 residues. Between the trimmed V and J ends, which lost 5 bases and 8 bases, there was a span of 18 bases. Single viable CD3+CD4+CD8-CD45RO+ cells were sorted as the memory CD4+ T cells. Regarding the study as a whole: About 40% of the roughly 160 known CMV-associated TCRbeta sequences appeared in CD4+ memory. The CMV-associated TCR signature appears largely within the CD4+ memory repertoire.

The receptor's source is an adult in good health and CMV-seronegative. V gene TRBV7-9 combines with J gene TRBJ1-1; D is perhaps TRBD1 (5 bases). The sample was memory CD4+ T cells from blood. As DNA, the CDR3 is TGTGCCAGCAGCCAGCATGGGGGGAAAGGGGAAGCTTTCTTT. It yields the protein CASSQHGGKGEAFF.